Listed below are T cell receptor beta chains from one sample, sequenced in a study of neoadjuvant anti-PD-1 for oral cavity cancer. Generated by immunoSEQ multiplex PCR, the TCRdb table keeps only in-frame clones and is missing some. In the table there are some 15,000 clones, around 70% of which are singletons. The sequenced sample was PBMCs, obtained after nivolumab (anti-PD-1) treatment. The receptors were gathered from a person between 35 and 79 years old with oral cavity squamous cell carcinoma. CDR3s include the opening cysteine and the closing phenylalanine or tryptophan. The order of the fields is J gene, clone size, CDR3 length, V gene, CDR3 protein. Expanded clones get a size class; other rows say once, few or many, or leave the size out.

TRBJ2-3 | once | 17 | TRBV4-1 | CASSRQWGPGTSDTQYF
TRBJ2-2 | . | 12 | TRBV4-1 | CASSQGYGELFF
TRBJ2-1 | . | 17 | TRBV9 | CASSVVPYAGGSNEQFF
TRBJ1-1 | few | 11 | TRBV6-1 | CASEGQIEAFF
TRBJ2-1 | . | 16 | TRBV6-5 | CASSYSGGRAWDEQFF
TRBJ2-3 | . | 14 | TRBV2 | CASSSSGGTDTQYF
TRBJ2-5 | . | 15 | TRBV15 | CATSRPGQGGETQYF
TRBJ2-7 | . | 14 | TRBV7-3 | CASSLQRGTYEQYF
TRBJ1-4 | . | 14 | TRBV28 | CASSPPNWYEKLFF
TRBJ2-3 | . | 17 | TRBV5-1 | CASSPPGTSDATDTQYF
TRBJ1-5 | few | 14 | TRBV30 | CAWEDGTSNQPQHF
TRBJ2-5 | . | 14 | TRBV19 | CASSMTGSQETQYF
TRBJ1-5 | . | 12 | TRBV29-1 | CSVGTGDQPQHF
TRBJ2-1 | . | 12 | TRBV27 | CASSLLGELLFF
TRBJ2-1 | . | 17 | TRBV30 | CAWSVLAGRGSYNEQFF
TRBJ1-4 | . | 14 | TRBV6-1 | CASSEQGIGEKLFF
TRBJ1-1 | . | 15 | TRBV11-2 | CASSLASTVNTEAFF
TRBJ2-7 | few | 12 | TRBV7-8 | CASSGPGGEQYF
TRBJ1-5 | . | 15 | TRBV19 | CASSMSSTPNQPQHF
TRBJ2-4 | . | 16 | TRBV6-5 | CASSYSGLSRGNIQYF
TRBJ2-3 | . | 15 | TRBV5-1 | CASSLGAGGGDTQYF
TRBJ1-1 | . | 14 | TRBV28 | CASSVFSSNTEAFF
TRBJ1-1 | once | 13 | TRBV10-3 | CATLEQVGTEAFF
TRBJ2-7 | . | 14 | TRBV11-1 | CASSPRGVPYEQYF
TRBJ2-2 | . | 13 | TRBV30 | CAWRAPPAGELFF
TRBJ1-1 | . | 15 | TRBV7-2 | CASSLTGGGNTEAFF
TRBJ1-1 | . | 15 | TRBV5-1 | CASSNGGGGQTEAFF
TRBJ2-2 | . | 15 | TRBV9 | CASSVGEGFTGELFF
TRBJ1-2 | few | 14 | TRBV4-1 | CASSLATPNYGYTF
TRBJ1-4 | few | 10 | TRBV20-1 | CSARNEKLFF
TRBJ2-5 | once | 15 | TRBV6-5 | CASSTGTGVTETQYF
TRBJ1-2 | . | 13 | TRBV5-4 | CASSSRGQNGYTF
TRBJ2-5 | . | 14 | TRBV6-1 | CASSGRQGQETQYF
TRBJ2-1 | . | 16 | TRBV4-1 | CASSQDRWEQSNEQFF
TRBJ2-7 | . | 13 | TRBV6-5 | CASVRAGGGEQYF
TRBJ1-1 | . | 13 | TRBV6-1 | CASIRQGAAEAFF
TRBJ1-3 | . | 14 | TRBV6-6 | CASSTGNSGNTIYF
TRBJ1-1 | . | 13 | TRBV5-1 | CASSSTGGTEAFF
TRBJ2-5 | . | 12 | TRBV5-6 | CASSSYPETQYF
TRBJ1-1 | few | 15 | TRBV15 | CATSRDTGDSTEAFF
TRBJ2-5 | . | 14 | TRBV6-6 | CASSYAGFQETQYF
TRBJ2-7 | . | 16 | TRBV9 | CASSVGASGGVYEQYF
TRBJ2-7 | . | 16 | TRBV21-1 | CASSKAPGCGWYEQYF
TRBJ2-1 | . | 15 | TRBV9 | CASSVADGGYNEQFF
TRBJ2-7 | . | 13 | TRBV19 | CASSMGTGDEQYF
TRBJ2-5 | . | 13 | TRBV7-2 | CASSLGAVETQYF
TRBJ1-5 | . | 13 | TRBV28 | CASRGGTRPAQHF
TRBJ2-7 | . | 13 | TRBV6-6 | CASETGPFYEQYF
TRBJ1-4 | . | 13 | TRBV29-1 | CSVSINEGEKLFF
TRBJ2-7 | . | 13 | TRBV7-9 | CATRRESSYEQYF
TRBJ1-1 | . | 13 | TRBV29-1 | CSVEASPGTEAFF
TRBJ2-1 | . | 15 | TRBV30 | CAWSNKQGAMGEQFF
TRBJ2-2 | few | 14 | TRBV27 | CASPGTGRTGELFF
TRBJ1-1 | medium-sized | 13 | TRBV7-9 | CASDAGMNTEAFF